The clone carrying this TCR beta chain came up once. As yet, its antigen is unknown. The entry originates in a study of T cell responses to AZD1222 COVID-19 vaccine. Regarding the study as a whole: The donors showed a predominance of white British ancestry and of females, with possible underestimation of clonal diversity. It was only after the peak T cell response that any repertoires were sampled.

Profiled with immunoSEQ multiplex PCR; TCRdb holds only in-frame clones, not every one. The top ten hold roughly 4.4% of the sample, which has some 150,000 clones, about 92% seen once. The CDR3 spans 15 residues. Per germline, CDR1 MNHEY and CDR2 SVGEGT. Trimming cost V 3 bases and J 8 bases, with 16 bases left between them. J is TRBJ2-2 and V is TRBV6-2 or TRBV6-3; D is ambiguous. The source was peripheral blood, collected on day 0 of MenACWY control vaccination. This TCR derives from an adult in good health. The CDR3 DNA sequence: TGTGCCAGCAGTTATTTGGTCGCGGAGACTGGGGAGCTGTTTTTT. Translation: CASSYLVAETGELFF.